One sample yielded the 9 T cell receptor beta chains listed below, sequenced in a study of blood T cell repertoires in COVID-19. Using immunoSEQ multiplex PCR, the repertoire was profiled, and TCRdb retains in-frame clones only, with some absent. The sample carries 350,000 to 550,000 clones, 85% to 90% recorded once. The source material was peripheral blood. The origin of the receptors is a woman younger than 45 with acute or convalescent COVID-19.

V usage is TRBV18 and J usage is TRBJ2-4, with D perhaps TRBD2 (6 bases). The V end lost 5 bases, the J end lost 7 bases, and 12 bases lay between the germline ends. Per germline, CDR1 KGHSH and CDR2 LQKENI. This CDR3 has 13 amino acids. In nucleotides, the CDR3 is TGTGCCAGCTCATCCCAACGGGGGAACATTCAGTACTTC. It codes for CASSSQRGNIQYF.

This clone has only one observation. The CDR3 coding sequence is TGCGCCAGCAGCCATAGCCCGGACTTCTACGAGCAGTACTTC. This codes for CASSHSPDFYEQYF. The rearrangement links TRBV4-1 to TRBJ2-7, with D possibly TRBD2 on 5 matching bases. Germline V gene data show CDR1 as MGHRA and CDR2 as YSYEKL. V shed 3 bases and J shed 3 bases, with 12 bases lying between them. The CDR3 length is 14 residues.

This chain uses TRBV27 with TRBJ2-2; 10 bases fit TRBD1. The CDR3 is 19 residues long. V dropped 1 base and J dropped 6; count of bases not matched to a gene: 14. CDR1 is MNHEY, CDR2 SMNVEV, per germline (reference sequence). In DNA form, the CDR3 reads TGTGCCAGCAGTTTATTACTTTCCTCCGGGACAGGGGCCGCCGGGGAGCTGTTTTTT. This gives the protein CASSLLLSSGTGAAGELFF.

The chain uses TRBV5-4 and TRBJ1-2; possible D gene TRBD1, 5 bases. The CDR3 has 18 residues. Per germline, CDR1 SGHNT and CDR2 YYREEE (reference sequence). With 1 base removed from V and 4 bases from J, the gap between germline ends came to 23 bases. The CDR3 bases are TGTGCCAGCAGCTTGTTAGACTCGGGGGGGGTTGCAGTCTATGGCTACACCTTC. Residues: CASSLLDSGGVAVYGYTF.

The CDR3 nucleotides are TGCGCCAGCAGCCAAGGGACAGGGGTAAAGGGTGGCTACACCTTC. Amino acid sequence: CASSQGTGVKGGYTF. The chain links TRBV4-1 to TRBJ1-2; TRBD1 aligns across 9 bases. Germline V CDR1 and CDR2: MGHRA, YSYEKL. Germline trimming cut 1 base from V and 7 bases from J; bases unmatched to any gene: 7. The CDR3 length is 15 residues.

This chain connects TRBV12-2 to TRBJ2-1; TRBD2, as called in the table, went unchecked against the DNA. TRBV12-2 is given as a pseudogene. The CDR3 extends over 17 amino acids. The CDR3 loop is CASRLSSGGATYNEQFF. The CDR3 region has the DNA TGTGCAAGTCGCTTATCTAGCGGGGGGGCTACCTACAATGAGCAGTTCTTC.

The V and J genes are TRBV10-3 and TRBJ1-2, with a weak D call TRBD1 (5 bases). CDR3 length equals 14 residues. CDR1 ENHRY and CDR2 SYGVKD come from the germline V gene. V gave up 3 bases and J gave up 9 bases, with 17 bases separating them. The CDR3 DNA reads as TGTGCCATCAGTGAATCAGGGTCCCTCCTTCGCTACACCTTC. Translation gives CAISESGSLLRYTF.

The chain recombines TRBV6-1 with TRBJ1-2; D remains ambiguous. Trimming shortened V by 2 bases and J by 4 bases, and 20 bases separated the two germline ends. CDR1 and CDR2 from the germline V gene are MNHNS and SASEGT. The CDR3 covers 17 residues. The CDR3 protein is CASSETKNGRLPYGYTF. The CDR3 DNA sequence: TGTGCCAGCAGTGAAACAAAAAATGGCAGGCTTCCCTATGGCTACACCTTC.

This clone was seen more than once but under ten times. The chain is built from TRBV30 and TRBJ2-7; 8 nucleotides agree with TRBD1. The germline gives CDR1 GTSNPN, CDR2 SVGIG (reference sequence). The CDR3 totals 13 residues. Trimming took 3 bases from V and 6 from J; bases not matched to a gene: 7. Written as DNA, the CDR3 is TGTGCCTGGAGCCGGACAGGGAGCGCCGAGCAGTACTTC. Protein: CAWSRTGSAEQYF.